This is a list of T cell receptor beta chains from one sample in a study of cytomegalovirus exposure and HLA in healthy donors. Libraries were prepared by immunoSEQ multiplex PCR; TCRdb keeps only in-frame clonotypes and omits some of them. The sample yields about 98,000 clones, over 70% seen once. Material for sequencing was PBMCs. All receptors derive from a man in his late teens or twenties in good health and CMV-seropositive. Each CDR3 is given with its conserved first and last residue.

cdr3_aa	v_call	j_call
CASSPVSQLNTEAFF	TRBV4-1	TRBJ1-1
CASSLGGTYHGYTF	TRBV5-1	TRBJ1-2
CASSYTGGASGEQFF	TRBV6-6	TRBJ2-1
CASRKDRISGNTIYF	TRBV19	TRBJ1-3
CASRRDPANTGELFF	TRBV5-1	TRBJ2-2
CASSLTLSGAQYF	TRBV7-8	TRBJ2-3
CASRDRGKNQPQHF	TRBV6-6	TRBJ1-5
CASSPADVTVNTEAFF	TRBV5-1	TRBJ1-1
CASYRDGNSPLHF	TRBV2	TRBJ1-6
CASSLDPRDRSYEQYF	TRBV5-5	TRBJ2-7
CASKITGRANEQFF	TRBV27	TRBJ2-1
CASSYRQGYEQYF	TRBV6-6	TRBJ2-7
CASSPGQGLQPQHF	TRBV27	TRBJ1-5
CASSLYSGGADTQYF	TRBV28	TRBJ2-3
CASGPYEKLFF	TRBV2	TRBJ1-4
CASSLGLAPDEQYF	TRBV5-4	TRBJ2-7
CASSSQIRYSYEQYF	TRBV5-1	TRBJ2-7
CASSAPQGAFDYGYTF	TRBV2	TRBJ1-2
CASSASTSSYNEQFF	TRBV6-5	TRBJ2-1
CASSVAPGGRMGETQYF	TRBV9	TRBJ2-5
CAISETAANTGELFF	TRBV10-3	TRBJ2-2
CASSFDNEQFF	TRBV5-1	TRBJ2-1
CASSLLRDMAFF	TRBV28	TRBJ1-1
CASSGSSGGPPQETQYF	TRBV5-6	TRBJ2-5
CASSFRGANYGYTF	TRBV27	TRBJ1-2
CASSQQGADEKLFF	TRBV4-1	TRBJ1-4
CASIPQRDRASPLHF	TRBV28	TRBJ1-6
CASSRREGDTEAFF	TRBV5-1	TRBJ1-1
CASSQSGAGANVLTF	TRBV4-1	TRBJ2-6
CASRPPGGLETQYF	TRBV6-6	TRBJ2-5
CASSQWDRGNEKLFF	TRBV14	TRBJ1-4
CASSEWSLSVSYEQYF	TRBV10-2	TRBJ2-7
CASGGLGGFGELFF	TRBV10-2	TRBJ2-2
CASSPQDRPNEKLFF	TRBV5-1	TRBJ1-4
CASSPGGVLYGYTF	TRBV27	TRBJ1-2
CASGRGVTNEKLFF	TRBV27	TRBJ1-4
CASSLVRSNEQFF	TRBV7-2	TRBJ2-1
CASSSSGQFNQPQHF	TRBV9	TRBJ1-5
CASSMLHRGYEQYF	TRBV19	TRBJ2-7
CATSGSTVVNSNQPQHF	TRBV15	TRBJ1-5
CAGGQGAENNEQFF	TRBV2	TRBJ2-1
CASSRGLAGTTDTQYF	TRBV5-4	TRBJ2-3
CAGGQGRGETQYF	TRBV2	TRBJ2-5
CSPWAGYGYTF	TRBV20-1	TRBJ1-2
CASRIGTSGGNEQFF	TRBV7-8	TRBJ2-1
CASTLAGTINSYEQYF	TRBV28	TRBJ2-7
CASEAEGFDGYTF	TRBV2	TRBJ1-2
CASSVGGQDYNEQFF	TRBV9	TRBJ2-1
CASSIPVAGYNEQFF	TRBV28	TRBJ2-1
CASSLEGQRTDTQYF	TRBV5-1	TRBJ2-3
CASSLVTSTGELFF	TRBV7-2	TRBJ2-2
CASSQATGGTEAFF	TRBV4-1	TRBJ1-1
CASSQRPGQGGLVEQFF	TRBV14	TRBJ2-1
CASSMGGRNQPQHF	TRBV19	TRBJ1-5
CASSSVPFYEQYF	TRBV28	TRBJ2-7
CASSETGDTTEAFF	TRBV2	TRBJ1-1
CASSQEGTSGGANVLTF	TRBV4-1	TRBJ2-6